This TCR beta chain was recovered during a study of a mutant IDH1 vaccine in newly diagnosed glioma. Study summary: Patients had received radiotherapy, temozolomide, or both previously, most receiving both.

Concerning this clone itself: The antigen is not known.

TCRdb keeps only in-frame clones here, not all; method: immunoSEQ multiplex PCR. The sample includes tens of thousands of clones, 70% to 80% of them seen just once. Regarding time point: baseline, week 1 (first vaccination visit). Treatment meaning: pre-vaccination baseline after standard-of-care therapy. Donors had new IDH1-mutant astrocytomas of WHO grade 3 or 4 (ATRX-lost). Points from the study as a whole: Vaccine-induced responses were seen in roughly 93% of patients, spanning several MHC alleles. Seemingly, top peripheral T cell clonotype changes bore no relation to pseudoprogression.

V was trimmed by 5 bases and J by 6 bases, leaving 10 bases between them. The germline CDR1 and CDR2 sequences are SEHNR and FQNEAQ (reference sequence). CDR3 length: 12 amino acids. This TCR came from a middle-aged woman with glioma. The chain recombines TRBV7-9 with TRBJ1-2, with D perhaps matching TRBD1 (6 bases). Sequencing was performed on PBMCs, taken from a glioma patient treated with radiotherapy, temozolomide or both. The CDR3 region has the DNA TGTGCCAGCAGCGAAAACAGGGATGGCTACACCTTC. It is translated as CASSENRDGYTF.